Listed below are T cell receptor beta chains from one sample, sequenced in a study of blood T cell repertoires in COVID-19. The data were produced by immunoSEQ multiplex PCR, yet TCRdb's version contains in-frame clones alone and is incomplete. The table records over 150,000 clones, almost 85% of them present only once. The sequenced sample was peripheral blood. These TCRs come from a human donor with acute or convalescent COVID-19. The donor label of this sample is uncertain. Each CDR3 is given with its conserved first and last residue. Each record gives: J gene, V gene, clone size, D gene, CDR3 DNA, CDR3 protein. The D gene is left open where the match is weak. Clone size, where shown, is once, few, many, or a class for clones that have expanded.

TRBJ2-1	TRBV14	.	TRBD2	TGTGCCAGCAGCACCCTAGCGGGAGTAACCTACAATGAGCAGTTCTTC	CASSTLAGVTYNEQFF
TRBJ2-3	TRBV7-9	.	.	TGTGCCAGCAGCTTAAGGGGGTTAACAGATACGCAGTATTTT	CASSLRGLTDTQYF
TRBJ2-4	TRBV3-1/TRBV3-2	.	.	TGTGCCAGCAGCCAGTGGGGGGTCGGCATTCAGTACTTC	CASSQWGVGIQYF
TRBJ1-6	TRBV11-2	once	TRBD1	TGTGCCAGCAGCATCGACAGGGCCCAGGGCCGCTATAATTCACCCCTCCACTTT	CASSIDRAQGRYNSPLHF
TRBJ2-3	TRBV27	.	.	TGTGCCAGCGCCCCATGGGGGGTTACAGATACGCAGTATTTT	CASAPWGVTDTQYF
TRBJ2-7	TRBV4-1	.	TRBD2	TGCGCCAGCAGCCCCTCCCCGCCCGGTAAGCGGGAGGGCGAGCAGTACTTC	CASSPSPPGKREGEQYF
TRBJ1-5	TRBV18	.	.	TGTGCCAGCTCACAGGGGGTAGGACAGCCCCAGCATTTT	CASSQGVGQPQHF
TRBJ1-2	TRBV15	.	.	TGTGCCACCAGCAGGAAGGACACTAACTATGGCTACACCTTC	CATSRKDTNYGYTF
TRBJ2-1	TRBV5-6	.	.	TGTGCCAGCAGCTCAGACTACCTCGGAGAGCAGTTCTTC	CASSSDYLGEQFF
TRBJ1-2	TRBV6-6	once	.	TGTGCCAGCAGTTACGAAGGCAGGGTTAATGGCTACACCTTC	CASSYEGRVNGYTF
TRBJ2-1	TRBV6-5	.	TRBD1	TGTGCCAGCATCCAGGGGGCTAGGAATGAGCAGTTCTTC	CASIQGARNEQFF
TRBJ1-5	TRBV28	.	.	TGTGCCAGCAGTTTGGGGGGCCGGGGGGCCACGAGCAATCAGCCCCAGCATTTT	CASSLGGRGATSNQPQHF
TRBJ2-7	TRBV28	.	TRBD2	TGTGCCAGCAGTTTCGGACTAGCGGGAGTTATATCCTACGAGCAGTACTTC	CASSFGLAGVISYEQYF
TRBJ2-7	TRBV7-2	.	TRBD2	TGTGCCAGCAGCCCCGGACTAGCGGGAGCCTCCTACGAGCAGTACTTC	CASSPGLAGASYEQYF
TRBJ2-1	TRBV9	.	TRBD2	TGTGCCAGCAGCCCACGACAGCCCTCAAGCGGGAGTACCTACAATGAGCAGTTCTTC	CASSPRQPSSGSTYNEQFF
TRBJ2-5	TRBV6-5	.	TRBD2	TGTGCCAGCAGACGACTAGCGGGAGTTGGAGAGACCCAGTACTTC	CASRRLAGVGETQYF
TRBJ2-6	TRBV11-2	.	TRBD2	TGTGCCAGCAGCCACGGGGGGTCTGGGGCCAACGTCCTGACTTTC	CASSHGGSGANVLTF
TRBJ2-1	TRBV29-1	.	.	TGCAGCGTTGAATCCGGGCCAGGGGATGAGCAGTTCTTC	CSVESGPGDEQFF
TRBJ2-3	TRBV10-1	.	TRBD2	TGCGCCAGCACCCTACACTCCGGGACTAGCGGGAGAATGGGCACAGATACGCAGTATTTT	CASTLHSGTSGRMGTDTQYF
TRBJ2-1	TRBV6-5	.	TRBD2	TGTGCCAGCAAACTAGCGGGTATCTCCTACAATGAGCAGTTCTTC	CASKLAGISYNEQFF
TRBJ2-1	TRBV7-3	.	.	TGTGCCAGCAGCTTTCCGGGTGCATCCTACAATGAGCAGTTCTTC	CASSFPGASYNEQFF
TRBJ2-3	TRBV27	once	.	TGTGCCAGCAGCCTCCGGGCTAGCGCCGCAGATACGCAGTATTTT	CASSLRASAADTQYF
TRBJ1-2	TRBV7-2	.	.	TGTGCCAGCAGCCGCATTGAGAACTATGGCTACACCTTC	CASSRIENYGYTF
TRBJ2-7	TRBV27	few	TRBD2	TGTGCCAGCAGAAGACTAGCGGGCTCCTACGAGCAGTACTTC	CASRRLAGSYEQYF
TRBJ1-5	TRBV2	.	.	TGTGCCAGCACCGGAGATAATCAGCCCCAGCATTTT	CASTGDNQPQHF
TRBJ2-4	TRBV10-1	.	TRBD2	TGCGCCAGCAGTGAAAGCGGGAGGGCCCACATTCAGTACTTC	CASSESGRAHIQYF
TRBJ2-7	TRBV5-1	.	TRBD1	TGCGCCAGCAGCAGGGAACAGGGGCCAACCTACGAGCAGTACTTC	CASSREQGPTYEQYF
TRBJ2-5	TRBV7-9	.	.	TGTGCCAGCAGCTTAATCAGCCGCGGCCAAGAGACCCAGTACTTC	CASSLISRGQETQYF
TRBJ2-5	TRBV10-3	.	TRBD1	TGTGCCATCAGCGACAGGGGCGAGACCCAGTACTTC	CAISDRGETQYF
TRBJ2-7	TRBV6-5	.	TRBD1	TGTGTGACCACTGACAGGGCGGAAAAATACGAGCAGTACTTC	CVTTDRAEKYEQYF
TRBJ2-7	TRBV7-2	many	.	TGTGCCAGCAGCCGCGGCAAGGGTGGGAGGACCGCCTACGAGCAGTACTTC	CASSRGKGGRTAYEQYF
TRBJ2-7	TRBV2	.	TRBD2	TGTGCCAGCAGTGGGGAGGAAAGCGGGACCCCCTACGAGCAGTACTTC	CASSGEESGTPYEQYF
TRBJ1-5	TRBV10-3	.	.	TGTGCCATCAGTGAGAACGGCAGACACAATCAGCCCCAGCATTTT	CAISENGRHNQPQHF